Shown below are 26 T cell receptor beta chains from a single sample sequenced in a study of blood T cell repertoires in COVID-19. The table came from immunoSEQ multiplex PCR; TCRdb's copy has only in-frame clones and leaves some out. The repertoire holds 190,000 or so clones, with about 85% as singletons. Sequencing was done on a sample of peripheral blood. These TCRs come from a woman between 25 and 40 years old with active or convalescent COVID-19.

The rearrangement uses TRBV6-1 and TRBJ1-1; D gene ambiguous. Deletions cut 2 bases from V and 1 base from J, with 14 bases between. The CDR3 loop spans 16 amino acids. CDR1 is MNHNS and CDR2 is SASEGT in the germline V gene. The CDR3 DNA reads as TGTGCCAGCAGTGAAACCCCTCTCCAGGAGAACACTGAAGCTTTCTTT. This codes for CASSETPLQENTEAFF.

The chain employs TRBV10-3 and TRBJ1-4, with D possibly TRBD1 on 5 matching bases. The germline V gene encodes CDR1 ENHRY and CDR2 SYGVKD. CDR3 length: 13 residues. V lost 8 bases, J lost 10 bases, and 17 bases lay in between. The CDR3, as DNA: TGTGCCATCGGGGCCCCGGGCTACGGAAAACTGTTTTTT. This encodes CAIGAPGYGKLFF.

Here the CDR3 DNA reads TGTGCCACCAGCAGAGATCAGAGACAGGGGCCCAACACTGAAGCTTTCTTT. Translating gives CATSRDQRQGPNTEAFF. The V and J genes are TRBV15 and TRBJ1-1; 8 bases line up with TRBD1. V was pared by 0 bases and J by 2 bases, with 8 bases of the junction left unmatched. The length of the CDR3 is 17 residues. CDR1 is LNHNV and CDR2 is YYDKDF in the germline V gene (reference sequence).

The chain couples TRBV5-4 to TRBJ1-1; maybe TRBD1 (6 bases). CDR3 length equals 13 residues. CDR1 and CDR2 (germline): SGHNT, YYREEE (reference sequence). Trimming pared 4 bases from V and 1 base from J, leaving 8 bases between. The DNA of the CDR3 is TGTGCCAGCAGCGGGACACCGAACACTGAAGCTTTCTTT. Its protein product is CASSGTPNTEAFF. Filled out from reference TRBV5-4 and TRBJ1-1, the complete variable domain reads ETGVTQSPTHLIKTRGQQVTLRCSSQSGHNTVSWYQQALGQGPQFIFQYYREEENGRGNFPPRFSGLQFPNYSSELNVNALELDDSALYLCASSGTPNTEAFFGQGTRLTVV.

This sequence joins TRBV19 and TRBJ1-2; D ambiguous. Trimming took 2 bases from V and 1 from J, leaving 11 bases between them. The CDR3 loop spans 15 amino acids. Germline V gene sequence: CDR1 LNHDA, CDR2 SQIVND (reference sequence). The CDR3 sequence is CASSISRRSNYGYTF. In DNA form, the CDR3 reads TGTGCCAGTAGTATAAGTCGGAGAAGTAACTATGGCTACACCTTC. Combining the CDR3 with reference TRBV19 and TRBJ1-2 gives the whole variable domain DGGITQSPKYLFRKEGQNVTLSCEQNLNHDAMYWYRQDPGQGLRLIYYSQIVNDFQKGDIAEGYSVSREKKESFPLTVTSAQKNPTAFYLCASSISRRSNYGYTFGSGTRLTVV.

This rearrangement joins TRBV6-1 to TRBJ2-1; 7 bases fit TRBD1. Trimming at V came to 4 bases and at J to 1 base, leaving 7 bases not matched to a gene. The CDR3 is made up of 16 amino acids. Looked up from germline, CDR1 is MNHNS and CDR2 is SASEGT. The CDR3 nucleotides read TGTGCCAGCAGTGGTAGGACAGGAGGTTCCTACAATGAGCAGTTCTTC. Protein product: CASSGRTGGSYNEQFF.

This chain uses TRBV4-1 with TRBJ2-1, with a weak D call TRBD1 (6 bases). With 1 base removed from V and 4 bases from J, the gap between germline ends came to 8 bases. CDR3 size: 14 residues. Germline V gene data show CDR1 as MGHRA and CDR2 as YSYEKL. CDR3 nucleotide sequence: TGCGCCAGCAGCCAAGGGGGGCTATACAATGAGCAGTTCTTC. This encodes CASSQGGLYNEQFF.

This clone occurred once. J is TRBJ1-2 and V is TRBV5-4; the D gene is possibly TRBD1 (6 bases). The CDR3 is 18 amino acids. Between the trimmed V and J ends, which lost 4 bases and 8 bases, there was a span of 30 bases. Germline CDR1 reads SGHNT; CDR2 reads YYREEE (reference sequence). In nucleotides, the CDR3 is TGTGCCAGCAGCACCACCCTCGCAAGGGGGAGAGGGGGAGAAGGCTACACCTTC. This encodes CASSTTLARGRGGEGYTF.

The V call is TRBV5-4, the J call TRBJ1-6; 10 bases are shared with TRBD1. Germline V gene lookup returns CDR1 SGHNT and CDR2 YYREEE (reference sequence). CDR3 size: 14 residues. The trim removed 3 bases at V and 8 bases at J, leaving 2 bases unmatched. CDR3 sequence (DNA): TGTGCCAGCAGCTCCGGGACAGGGGATTCACCCCTCCACTTT. Translation gives CASSSGTGDSPLHF.

The V and J genes are TRBV14 and TRBJ2-7; TRBD1 matches at 9 bases. The CDR3 spans 19 residues. Trimming cost V 1 base and J 2 bases; bases outside gene matches: 15. CDR1 is SGHDN, CDR2 FVKESK, per germline. The CDR3 coding sequence is TGTGCCAGCAGCCAAGGAGGTAAGCTGGGACAGGGACGCCCCTACGAGCAGTACTTC. Its translation is CASSQGGKLGQGRPYEQYF.

CDR3 protein: CASRRTGAYSNQPQHF. In DNA, the CDR3 is TGTGCCAGCAGACGGACAGGGGCCTATAGCAATCAGCCCCAGCATTTT. The J gene is TRBJ1-5, the V gene TRBV7-9; 9 nucleotides agree with TRBD1. The CDR3 is 16 residues long. The junction had 6 bases not matched to a gene; V was cut back by 6 bases and J by 0 bases. CDR1 and CDR2 (germline): SEHNR, FQNEAQ (reference sequence).

This rearrangement joins TRBV11-2 to TRBJ2-1; D not resolved. Germline V gene data show CDR1 as SGHAT and CDR2 as FQNNGV. This CDR3 spans 17 amino acids. With 1 base removed from V and 0 bases from J, the gap between germline ends came to 13 bases. CDR3 amino acids: CASSLVGSLYSYNEQFF. The DNA of the CDR3 is TGTGCCAGCAGCTTAGTTGGCTCCTTATACTCCTACAATGAGCAGTTCTTC.

The chain employs TRBV2 and TRBJ1-1; 7 bases match TRBD1. J gave up 6 bases and V 6 bases, and 10 bases lay outside the gene matches. CDR1 SNHLY and CDR2 FYNNEI come from the germline V gene. The CDR3 consists of 14 residues. In DNA, the CDR3 is TGTGCCAGCAGGCCCGGGACAGTAAAACCTGAAGCTTTCTTT. Translation gives CASRPGTVKPEAFF.

The chain is built from TRBV12-3 or TRBV12-4 and TRBJ1-2; D might be TRBD1 (6 bases). Trimming took off 7 bases at V and 7 bases at J, with 13 bases between the two ends. There are 12 residues in the CDR3. The CDR3 coding sequence is TGTGCCAGCACCCAATACAGGGCTGGCTACACCTTC. This gives the protein CASTQYRAGYTF.

This chain links TRBV5-4 with TRBJ1-4; 7 nucleotides match TRBD1. Germline assignment: CDR1 SGHNT and CDR2 YYREEE (reference sequence). J lost 7 bases, V lost 3 bases, and 12 bases had no gene match. The CDR3 loop spans 16 amino acids. The CDR3, as DNA: TGTGCCAGCAGCTCGCGCTGGACAGGCGGACGTGAAAAACTGTTTTTT. It encodes CASSSRWTGGREKLFF.

The rearrangement joins TRBV28 to TRBJ2-1, with D maybe TRBD2 (6 bases). V was trimmed by 8 bases and J by 0 bases, leaving 17 bases between them. The germline V gene encodes CDR1 MDHEN and CDR2 SYDVKM. The CDR3 is 16 residues long. The CDR3 DNA reads TGTGCCAGCCACGAGACACGAGCGGGCTCCTACAATGAGCAGTTCTTC. Its translation: CASHETRAGSYNEQFF. Full variable domain (missing parts from reference TRBV28 and TRBJ2-1): DVKVTQSSRYLVKRTGEKVFLECVQDMDHENMFWYRQDPGLGLRLIYFSYDVKMKEKGDIPEGYSVSREKKERFSLILESASTNQTSMYLCASHETRAGSYNEQFFGPGTRLTVL.

This chain links TRBV28 with TRBJ1-5; 7 bases map to TRBD1. This CDR3 has 14 amino acids. The junction had 2 bases not matched to a gene; V was cut back by 4 bases and J by 2 bases. Germline loops: CDR1 MDHEN, CDR2 SYDVKM. CDR3 bases: TGTGCCAGCAGTTCGGGACAGCGCAATCAGCCCCAGCATTTT. It translates to CASSSGQRNQPQHF.

The CDR3, as DNA: TGTGCCACCAGGACTAGCGTGTACAATGAGCAGTTCTTC. Amino acids: CATRTSVYNEQFF. The chain recombines TRBV27 with TRBJ2-1, with TRBD2 matching over 9 bases. The V gene end was trimmed by 10 bases and the J gene end by 4 bases; junction bases not matched to a gene: 5. The germline CDR1 and CDR2 sequences are MNHEY and SMNVEV (reference sequence). The length of the CDR3 is 13 residues.

This sequence joins TRBV5-8 and TRBJ1-1; TRBD1 agrees at 9 bases. Germline V gene lookup returns CDR1 SGHTS and CDR2 YDEGEE. The junction had 12 bases not matched to a gene; V was cut back by 5 bases and J by 7 bases. This CDR3 is 15 amino acids long. CDR3 DNA sequence: TGTGCCAGCAGACCCCCCACAGGGGGCTACGGTGAAGCTTTCTTT. Translated, it gives CASRPPTGGYGEAFF.

This clone came up a few times. This chain joins TRBV19 and TRBJ2-7; a weak D match, TRBD1 (5 bases). CDR1 and CDR2 from the germline V gene are LNHDA and SQIVND (reference sequence). The V and J ends lost 3 bases and 4 bases respectively, with 16 bases between them. There are 15 residues in the CDR3. The DNA for the CDR3 is TGTGCCAGTAGTATGGGGCCAGATCCTCGGTACGAGCAGTACTTC. It codes for CASSMGPDPRYEQYF.

For the CDR3, the DNA is TGTGCCAGTAGTATAGGGCCAGTCAATCAGCCCCAGCATTTT. Translated: CASSIGPVNQPQHF. The V and J genes are TRBV19 and TRBJ1-5; D remains ambiguous. The germline V gene has CDR1 LNHDA and CDR2 SQIVND (reference sequence). Trimming shortened V by 1 base and J by 3 bases, and 7 bases separated the two germline ends. The CDR3 is made up of 14 amino acids.

This chain joins TRBV19 and TRBJ1-2; 8 bases match TRBD1. With V trimmed by 3 bases and J by 4 bases, 7 bases remained unmatched. The CDR3 has 15 amino acids. Germline V gene sequence: CDR1 LNHDA, CDR2 SQIVND (reference sequence). Here the CDR3 DNA reads TGTGCCAGTAGTATGGTAGACAGGGGTACCTATGGCTACACCTTC. Its translation: CASSMVDRGTYGYTF.

The rearrangement uses TRBV24-1 and TRBJ2-5, with D perhaps TRBD1 (5 bases). From germline, CDR1 is KGHDR and CDR2 SFDVKD. V was cut by 3 bases and J by 2 bases, with 6 bases left in between. The CDR3 contains 13 residues. The CDR3 region has the DNA TGTGCCACCAGTGATCGACAGCAAGAGACCCAGTACTTC. Encoded protein: CATSDRQQETQYF.

The J gene is TRBJ2-3, the V gene TRBV18, with 10 bases identical to TRBD2. This CDR3 is 17 amino acids long. With 2 bases clipped from V and 2 bases from J, the junction kept 7 bases outside the gene matches. The germline gives CDR1 KGHSH, CDR2 LQKENI. The CDR3 DNA sequence: TGTGCCAGCTCACCATCTAGCGGGGGCATTCACACAGATACGCAGTATTTT. This gives the protein CASSPSSGGIHTDTQYF.

CDR3 in amino acids: CASSLVPSGDTQYF. DNA for the CDR3: TGTGCCAGCAGCTTAGTCCCTAGCGGCGATACGCAGTATTTT. The chain employs TRBV13 and TRBJ2-3; 7 nucleotides line up with TRBD2. V shed 1 base, J shed 6 bases, and the junction held 4 bases outside the gene matches. Germline values: CDR1 PRHDT, CDR2 FYEKMQ (reference sequence). The CDR3 has 14 amino acids.

The CDR3 coding sequence is TGTGCCAGCAGTTCAAACTCGCAGGGGGCGAACTACGAGCAGTACTTC. Translated, it gives CASSSNSQGANYEQYF. The chain joins TRBV6-6 to TRBJ2-7; 8 bases agree with TRBD1. CDR3 length: 16 amino acids. The germline V gene encodes CDR1 MNHNY and CDR2 SVGAGI (reference sequence). The V gene end was trimmed by 4 bases and the J gene end by 3 bases; junction bases not matched to a gene: 11.